The 14 T cell receptor beta chains given below trace back to one sample, sequenced in a study of neurological immune-mediated disorders. From the 5' RACE reads, TCRdb called clonotypes with MiXCR, one entry per CDR3 protein. The table records 50,000 or so distinct CDR3 sequences, approximately 3.8% of them present only once. The source material was PBMCs. Source of these receptors: a man aged 25-45 years with multiple sclerosis.

This clonotype was recorded at least ten times. The chain links TRBV29-1 to TRBJ2-2; either TRBD1 or TRBD2 may supply D (5 bases each). The CDR3 covers 16 residues. V shed 4 bases and J shed 1 base, with 16 bases lying between them. Germline CDR1 is SQVTM and CDR2 is ANQGSEA. CDR3 region: CSVGRFGARNTGELFF. CDR3 coding DNA: TGCAGCGTTGGTAGATTCGGGGCCAGGAACACCGGGGAGCTGTTTTTT.

Ten or more counts support this clonotype. The rearrangement links TRBV5-5 to TRBJ2-5; D is perhaps TRBD1 (6 bases). Germline lookup yields CDR1 SGHKS and CDR2 YYEKEE (reference sequence). This CDR3 spans 13 amino acids. Between the trimmed V and J ends, which lost 4 bases and 5 bases, there was a span of 12 bases. CDR3 sequence: CASSLPGAETQYF. CDR3 in DNA: TGTGCCAGCAGCCTCCCAGGGGCGGAGACCCAGTACTTC. The full variable domain, rest sourced from reference TRBV5-5 and TRBJ2-5, is DAGVTQSPTHLIKTRGQQVTLRCSPISGHKSVSWYQQVLGQGPQFIFQYYEKEERGRGNFPDRFSARQFPNYSSELNVNALLLGDSALYLCASSLPGAETQYFGPGTRLLVL.

This clonotype was seen at least ten times. The chain combines TRBV20-1 with TRBJ2-3; no definite D call. This CDR3 region has 14 residues. Trimming shortened V by 1 base and J by 5 bases, and 13 bases separated the two germline ends. Germline V lookup: CDR1 DFQATT, CDR2 SNEGSKA (reference sequence). CDR3 sequence reads: CSARGPLKGDTQYF. CDR3 DNA: TGCAGTGCTAGAGGACCCTTAAAAGGAGATACGCAGTATTTT.

Many counts were recorded for this clonotype. The V call is TRBV28, the J call TRBJ2-1; D possibly corresponds to TRBD2 (6 bases). CDR3 length: 17 residues. Trimming shortened V by 5 bases and J by 2 bases, and 19 bases separated the two germline ends. Per germline, CDR1 MDHEN and CDR2 SYDVKM. CDR3 DNA sequence: TGTGCCAGCAGTGTATTCGCGGGGAGTAGAACCTACAATGAGCAGTTCTTC. It codes for CASSVFAGSRTYNEQFF.

This clonotype was observed at least ten times. This chain links TRBV3-1 with TRBJ1-1; 11 positions match TRBD1. This CDR3 is built from 14 residues. V was pared by 6 bases and J by 6 bases, with 6 bases of the junction left unmatched. The germline V gene has CDR1 LGHDT and CDR2 YNNKEL (reference sequence). The CDR3 DNA sequence: TGTGCCAGCAGTCGGACAGGGGGCGTCGCTGAAGCTTTCTTT. Encoded protein: CASSRTGGVAEAFF.

This clonotype came up many times. The chain is built from TRBV28 and TRBJ1-2; D is undetermined. The length of the CDR3 is 12 residues. Per the germline V gene, CDR1 is MDHEN and CDR2 is SYDVKM. V dropped 2 bases and J dropped 8 bases, with 9 bases sitting between them. CDR3 DNA sequence: TGTGCCAGCAGTTTAAGGACGGGAGGCTACACCTTC. It specifies CASSLRTGGYTF.

This clonotype showed up many times. The chain carries TRBV20-1 and TRBJ1-3; D is unresolved. Trimming took 3 bases from V and 0 from J, leaving 15 bases between them. The CDR3 is 16 residues long. Germline CDR1 and CDR2: DFQATT and SNEGSKA (reference sequence). The CDR3, as DNA: TGCAGTGCTAGTCTTGGGTTAGCGGGCTCTGGAAACACCATATATTTT. Protein: CSASLGLAGSGNTIYF.

This clonotype was recorded many times. The chain joins TRBV11-2 to TRBJ1-2, with D maybe TRBD1 (5 bases). The CDR3 consists of 10 residues. Germline V gives CDR1 SGHAT, CDR2 FQNNGV. Trimming pared 4 bases from V and 14 bases from J, leaving 11 bases between. CDR3 sequence: CASSSSGLTF. CDR3 bases: TGTGCCAGCAGCTCCTCAGGGTTGACCTTC.

This clonotype was seen repeatedly, ten times or more. The rearrangement joins TRBV29-1 to TRBJ2-1, with D possibly being TRBD1 (5 bases). The CDR3 spans 12 residues. CDR1 and CDR2 (germline): SQVTM, ANQGSEA. The V gene lost 7 bases and the J gene lost 10 bases, with 17 bases spanning the gap. This chain's CDR3 is CSGNTGYREQFF. The CDR3 DNA sequence: TGCAGCGGGAATACAGGTTACAGGGAGCAGTTCTTC.

This clonotype was observed a handful of times. The rearrangement joins TRBV20-1 to TRBJ2-1; 11 bases fit TRBD2. Germline CDR1 reads DFQATT; CDR2 reads SNEGSKA (reference sequence). The CDR3 consists of 14 residues. The V segment lost 6 bases and the J segment 4 bases; nucleotides outside the gene matches: 5. The CDR3 loop reads CSARLAGPYNEQFF. CDR3 sequence (DNA): TGCAGTGCGAGACTAGCGGGGCCGTACAATGAGCAGTTCTTC.

This clonotype was seen repeatedly, ten times or more. The J gene is TRBJ1-1, the V gene TRBV4-1; possible D gene TRBD1, 6 bases. Looked up from germline, CDR1 is MGHRA and CDR2 is YSYEKL. The CDR3 runs to 15 residues. V lost 2 bases to trimming and J lost 3 bases, with 13 bases between them. CDR3 nucleotides: TGCGCCAGCAGCCAACAGGGGCTGGGAGACACTGAAGCTTTCTTT. Translating it yields CASSQQGLGDTEAFF.

This clonotype was observed many times. This sequence joins TRBV5-1 and TRBJ1-3; D may be TRBD1 (5 bases). This CDR3 spans 15 amino acids. The germline V gene encodes CDR1 SGHRS and CDR2 YFSETQ. Between the trimmed V and J ends, which lost 3 bases and 0 bases, there was a span of 10 bases. The DNA of the CDR3 is TGCGCCAGCAGCTGGGACGGTACCTCTGGAAACACCATATATTTT. Amino acid sequence: CASSWDGTSGNTIYF.

This clonotype was seen ten or more times. V gene TRBV12-3 or TRBV12-4 combines with J gene TRBJ1-2; 7 positions agree with TRBD1. The CDR3 is 12 amino acids. V was clipped by 6 bases and J by 8 bases; unmatched bases: 6. CDR3 protein: CASRFVQGGYTF. CDR3 nucleotides: TGTGCCAGCAGATTCGTACAGGGGGGCTACACCTTC.

This clonotype has at least ten counts. V and J are TRBV5-6 and TRBJ1-5, with D unresolved. The CDR3 sequence is 14 residues long. Looked up from germline, CDR1 is SGHDT and CDR2 is YYEEEE. Trimming stripped 4 bases from V and 0 bases from J, with 8 bases between. CDR3 amino acids: CASSTAFSNQPQHF. For the CDR3, the DNA is TGTGCCAGCAGCACCGCCTTTAGCAATCAGCCCCAGCATTTT. The full variable domain, with the rest looked up from reference TRBV5-6 and TRBJ1-5, is DAGVTQSPTHLIKTRGQQVTLRCSPKSGHDTVSWYQQALGQGPQFIFQYYEEEERQRGNFPDRFSGHQFPNYSSELNVNALLLGDSALYLCASSTAFSNQPQHFGDGTRLSIL.